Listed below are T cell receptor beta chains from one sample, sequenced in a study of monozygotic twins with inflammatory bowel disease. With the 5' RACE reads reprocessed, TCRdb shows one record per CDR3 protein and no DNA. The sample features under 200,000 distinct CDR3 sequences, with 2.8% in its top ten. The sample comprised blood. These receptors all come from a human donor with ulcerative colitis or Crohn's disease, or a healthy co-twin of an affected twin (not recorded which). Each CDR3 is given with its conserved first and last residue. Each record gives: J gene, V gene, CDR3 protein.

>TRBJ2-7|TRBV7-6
CASSFTGGYEQYF
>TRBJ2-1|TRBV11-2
CASSFYGRENEQFF
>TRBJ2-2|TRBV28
CASSSPSTSGEGSGELFF
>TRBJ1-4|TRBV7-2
CASSPGPPGQGKEKLFF
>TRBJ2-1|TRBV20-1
CSARDRWIPGLDNEQFF
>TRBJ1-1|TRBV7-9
CASSSVLNTEAFF
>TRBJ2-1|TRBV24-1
CATSDLGRDYYNEQFF
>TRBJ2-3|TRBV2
CASRGGLAGTDTRYF
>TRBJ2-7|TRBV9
CASTPSGTGYEQYF
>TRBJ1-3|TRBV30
CAQDRVSGNTIYF
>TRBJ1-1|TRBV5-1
CASSLESGRGRRLDTEAFF
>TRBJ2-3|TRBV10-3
CAISDPGTDSTDTQYF
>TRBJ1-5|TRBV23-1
CASSQFPGQYNQPQHF
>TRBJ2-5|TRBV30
CAWSYIAGVTETQYF